This entry describes one T cell receptor (beta chain). The CDR3 is made up of 18 amino acids. CDR1 is SGHNT and CDR2 is YYREEE in the germline V gene (reference sequence). V lost 4 bases and J 0 bases, leaving 20 bases between the germline ends. Source study methods: Estimates of nucleated cell counts were drawn from the amplification of reference gene primers. Here immunoSEQ multiplex PCR was the method, and the copy in TCRdb shows in-frame clones only, minus some. V and J calls and clone size are given by that table; D and trimming were obtained from the DNA. Counted here are approximately 300,000 clones, approximately 90% occurring once; the ten biggest clones make up over 5.5%. This specimen belongs to a study of blood T cell repertoires in COVID-19. Whole-study context: The United States, Italy and Spain provided the acute and convalescent COVID-19 samples. Nucleic acid was either cDNA or gDNA, and it came from T cells, B-cell-depleted T cells, or PBMCs.

Material for sequencing was peripheral blood. V gene TRBV5-4 combines with J gene TRBJ1-3, with a tentative D call TRBD1 (6 bases). The receptor was isolated from a woman between 45 and 65 years old with COVID-19, enrolled during active disease. CDR3 coding DNA: TGTGCCAGCAGCCCCTCCCTCACAGGGTCGGCCTCTGGAAACACCATATATTTT. This gives the protein CASSPSLTGSASGNTIYF. Full variable domain (remainder filled in from reference TRBV5-4 and TRBJ1-3): ETGVTQSPTHLIKTRGQQVTLRCSSQSGHNTVSWYQQALGQGPQFIFQYYREEENGRGNFPPRFSGLQFPNYSSELNVNALELDDSALYLCASSPSLTGSASGNTIYFGEGSWLTVV.